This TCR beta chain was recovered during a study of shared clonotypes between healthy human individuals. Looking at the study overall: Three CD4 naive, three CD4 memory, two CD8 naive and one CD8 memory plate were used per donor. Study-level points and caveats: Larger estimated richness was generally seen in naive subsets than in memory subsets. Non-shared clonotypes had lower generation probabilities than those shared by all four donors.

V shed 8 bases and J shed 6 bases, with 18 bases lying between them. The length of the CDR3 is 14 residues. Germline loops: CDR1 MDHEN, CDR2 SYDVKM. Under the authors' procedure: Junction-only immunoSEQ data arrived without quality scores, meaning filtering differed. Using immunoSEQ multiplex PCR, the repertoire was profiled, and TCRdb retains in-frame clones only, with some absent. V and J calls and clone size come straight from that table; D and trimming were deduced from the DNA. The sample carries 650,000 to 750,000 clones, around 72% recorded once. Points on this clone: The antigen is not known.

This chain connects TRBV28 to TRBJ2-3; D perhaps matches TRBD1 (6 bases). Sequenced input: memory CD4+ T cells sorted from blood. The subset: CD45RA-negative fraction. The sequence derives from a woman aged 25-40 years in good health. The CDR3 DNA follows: TGTGCCAGCGGGGGCTTTCAAGGTTCCGATACGCAGTATTTT. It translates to CASGGFQGSDTQYF. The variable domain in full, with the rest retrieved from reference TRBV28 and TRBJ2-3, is DVKVTQSSRYLVKRTGEKVFLECVQDMDHENMFWYRQDPGLGLRLIYFSYDVKMKEKGDIPEGYSVSREKKERFSLILESASTNQTSMYLCASGGFQGSDTQYFGPGTRLTVL.